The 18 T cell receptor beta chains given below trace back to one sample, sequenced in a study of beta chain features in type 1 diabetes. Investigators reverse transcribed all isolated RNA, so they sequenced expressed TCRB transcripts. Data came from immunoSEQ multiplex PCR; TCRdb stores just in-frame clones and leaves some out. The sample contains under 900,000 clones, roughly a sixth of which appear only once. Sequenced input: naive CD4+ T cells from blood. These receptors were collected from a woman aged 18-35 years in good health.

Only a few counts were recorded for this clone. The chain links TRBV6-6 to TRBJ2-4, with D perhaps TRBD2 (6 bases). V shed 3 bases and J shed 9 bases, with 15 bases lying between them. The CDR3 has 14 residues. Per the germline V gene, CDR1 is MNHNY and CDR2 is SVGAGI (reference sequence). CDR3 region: CASSYADGGVIQYF. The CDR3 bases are TGTGCCAGCAGTTATGCGGACGGGGGAGTCATTCAGTACTTC.

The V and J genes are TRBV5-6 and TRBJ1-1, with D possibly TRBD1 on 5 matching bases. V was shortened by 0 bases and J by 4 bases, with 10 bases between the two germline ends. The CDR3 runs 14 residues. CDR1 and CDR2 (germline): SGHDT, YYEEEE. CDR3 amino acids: CASSLGQRATEAFF. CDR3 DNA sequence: TGTGCCAGCAGCTTGGGACAGCGGGCCACTGAAGCTTTCTTT.

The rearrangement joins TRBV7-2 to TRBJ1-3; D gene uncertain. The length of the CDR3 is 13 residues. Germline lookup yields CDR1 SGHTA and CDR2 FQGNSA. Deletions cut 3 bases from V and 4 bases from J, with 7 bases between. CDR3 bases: TGTGCCAGCAGCTTGTGGGTGGGAAACACCATATATTTT. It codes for CASSLWVGNTIYF.

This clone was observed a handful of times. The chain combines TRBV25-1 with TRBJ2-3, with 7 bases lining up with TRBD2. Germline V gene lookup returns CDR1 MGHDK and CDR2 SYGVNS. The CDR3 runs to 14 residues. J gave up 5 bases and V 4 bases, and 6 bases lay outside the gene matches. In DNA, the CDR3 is TGTGCCAGCAGTGTAGGCGGGAGTTTAGATACGCAGTATTTT. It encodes CASSVGGSLDTQYF.

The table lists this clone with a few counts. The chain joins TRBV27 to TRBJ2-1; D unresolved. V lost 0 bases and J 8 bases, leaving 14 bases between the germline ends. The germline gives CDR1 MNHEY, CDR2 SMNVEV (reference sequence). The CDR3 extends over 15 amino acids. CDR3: CASSLSFIGADEQFF. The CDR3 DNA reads TGTGCCAGCAGTTTATCGTTTATCGGTGCGGATGAGCAGTTCTTC.

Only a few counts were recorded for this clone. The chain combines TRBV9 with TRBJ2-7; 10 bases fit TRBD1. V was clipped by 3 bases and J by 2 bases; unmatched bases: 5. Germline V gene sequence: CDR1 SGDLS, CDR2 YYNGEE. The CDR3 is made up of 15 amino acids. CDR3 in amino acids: CASSGQGARAYEQYF. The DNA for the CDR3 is TGTGCCAGCAGCGGACAGGGGGCAAGGGCCTACGAGCAGTACTTC.

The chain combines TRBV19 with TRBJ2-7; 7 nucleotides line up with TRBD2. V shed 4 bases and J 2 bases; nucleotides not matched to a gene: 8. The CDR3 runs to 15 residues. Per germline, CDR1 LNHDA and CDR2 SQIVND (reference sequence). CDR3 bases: TGTGCCAGTAGTAGGGCTAGCGGAACTCCCTACGAGCAGTACTTC. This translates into CASSRASGTPYEQYF.

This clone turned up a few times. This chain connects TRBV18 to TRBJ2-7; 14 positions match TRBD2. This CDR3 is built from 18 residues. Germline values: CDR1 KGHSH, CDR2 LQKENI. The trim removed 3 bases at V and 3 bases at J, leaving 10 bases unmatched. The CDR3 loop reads CASSPAGTSGSGDYEQYF. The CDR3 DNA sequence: TGTGCCAGCTCACCGGCCGGGACTAGCGGGAGTGGCGACTACGAGCAGTACTTC.

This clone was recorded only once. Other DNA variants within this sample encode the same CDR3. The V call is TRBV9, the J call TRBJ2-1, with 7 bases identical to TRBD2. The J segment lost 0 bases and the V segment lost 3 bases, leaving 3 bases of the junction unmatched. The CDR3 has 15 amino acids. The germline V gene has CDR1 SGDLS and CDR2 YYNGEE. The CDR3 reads CASSASGNSYNEQFF. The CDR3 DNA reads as TGTGCCAGCAGCGCAAGCGGGAACTCCTACAATGAGCAGTTCTTC.

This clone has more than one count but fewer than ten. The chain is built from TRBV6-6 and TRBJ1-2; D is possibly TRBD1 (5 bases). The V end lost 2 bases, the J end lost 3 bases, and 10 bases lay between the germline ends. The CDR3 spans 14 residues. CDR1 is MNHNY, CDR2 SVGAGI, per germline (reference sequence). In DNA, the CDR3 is TGTGCCAGCAGTTACGGGGAGGGGTACTATGGCTACACCTTC. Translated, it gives CASSYGEGYYGYTF.

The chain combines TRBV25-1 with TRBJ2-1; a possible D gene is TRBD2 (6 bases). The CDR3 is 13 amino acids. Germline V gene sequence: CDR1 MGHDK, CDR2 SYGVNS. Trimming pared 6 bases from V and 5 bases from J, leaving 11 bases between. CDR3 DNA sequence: TGTGCCAGCAGATCAGCGGGCCACAATGAGCAGTTCTTC. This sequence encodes CASRSAGHNEQFF.

CDR3 bases: TGTGCCAGCAGCTTCGGGACGTTTTACAATGAGCAGTTCTTC. Amino acids: CASSFGTFYNEQFF. This rearrangement joins TRBV7-2 to TRBJ2-1; the D gene could be TRBD1 or TRBD2 (5 bases each). Trimming removed 3 bases from V and 4 bases from J, with 10 bases in between. Germline CDR1 SGHTA, CDR2 FQGNSA. The CDR3 covers 14 residues.

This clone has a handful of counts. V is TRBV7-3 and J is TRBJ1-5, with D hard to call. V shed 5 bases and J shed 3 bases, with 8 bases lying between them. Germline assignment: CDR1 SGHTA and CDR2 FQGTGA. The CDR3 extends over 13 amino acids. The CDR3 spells CASSPEYNQPQHF. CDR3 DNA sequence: TGTGCCAGCAGCCCCGAGTACAATCAGCCCCAGCATTTT.

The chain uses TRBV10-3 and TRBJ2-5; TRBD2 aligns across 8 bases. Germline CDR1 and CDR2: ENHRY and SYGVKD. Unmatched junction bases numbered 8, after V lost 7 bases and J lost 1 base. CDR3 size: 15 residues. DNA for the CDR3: TGTGCCATCATAGTGCCCGGGAGGGCCCAAGAGACCCAGTACTTC. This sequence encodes CAIIVPGRAQETQYF.

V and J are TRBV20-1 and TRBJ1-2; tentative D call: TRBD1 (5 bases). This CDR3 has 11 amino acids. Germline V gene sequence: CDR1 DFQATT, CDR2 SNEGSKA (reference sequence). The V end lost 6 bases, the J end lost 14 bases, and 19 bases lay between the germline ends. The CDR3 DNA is TGCAGTGCCTCAAACCGGGACTTATTTACCTTC. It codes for CSASNRDLFTF.

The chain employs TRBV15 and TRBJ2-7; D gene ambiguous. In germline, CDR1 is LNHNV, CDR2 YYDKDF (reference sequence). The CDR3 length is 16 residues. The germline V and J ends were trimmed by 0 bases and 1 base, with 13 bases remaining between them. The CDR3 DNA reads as TGTGCCACCAGCAGAGATCGCACCTCCAGATCCTACGAGCAGTACTTC. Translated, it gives CATSRDRTSRSYEQYF.

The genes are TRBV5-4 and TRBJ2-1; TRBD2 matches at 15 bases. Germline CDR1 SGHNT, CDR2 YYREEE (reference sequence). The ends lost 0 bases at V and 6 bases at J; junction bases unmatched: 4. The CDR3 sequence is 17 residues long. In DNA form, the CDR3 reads TGTGCCAGCAGCTTGGGGGGACTAGCGGGAGGTATCAATGAGCAGTTCTTC. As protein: CASSLGGLAGGINEQFF.

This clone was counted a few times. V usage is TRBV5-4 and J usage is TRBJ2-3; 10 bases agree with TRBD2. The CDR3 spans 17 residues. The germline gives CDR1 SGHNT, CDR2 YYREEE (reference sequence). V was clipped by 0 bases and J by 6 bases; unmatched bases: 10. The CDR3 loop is CASSLALAGLGRDTQYF. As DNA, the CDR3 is TGTGCCAGCAGCTTGGCACTAGCGGGATTGGGTAGGGATACGCAGTATTTT. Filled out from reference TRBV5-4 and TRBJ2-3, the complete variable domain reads ETGVTQSPTHLIKTRGQQVTLRCSSQSGHNTVSWYQQALGQGPQFIFQYYREEENGRGNFPPRFSGLQFPNYSSELNVNALELDDSALYLCASSLALAGLGRDTQYFGPGTRLTVL.